This T cell receptor beta chain was captured in a study of blood T cell repertoires in COVID-19. CDR1 is SGHVS and CDR2 is FQNEAQ in the germline V gene. J lost 0 bases, V lost 5 bases, and 6 bases had no gene match. This CDR3 has 15 residues. This clone appeared a few times. Sequencing was performed with immunoSEQ multiplex PCR; in TCRdb, only in-frame clones are kept and a portion is missing. The table lists a few hundred thousand clones, about 88% of them singletons, with about 0.99% in the top ten. This clonotype originated in a woman in her thirties or forties who had recovered from COVID-19. The chain couples TRBV7-8 to TRBJ2-7; 8 bases are shared with TRBD2. Specimen: peripheral blood. In DNA form, the CDR3 reads TGTGCCAGCAGCCGCGGGGGGACTAGCTCCTACGAGCAGTACTTC. Amino acid sequence: CASSRGGTSSYEQYF.